Presented here are 12 T cell receptor beta chains from one specimen sequenced in a study of blood T cell repertoires in COVID-19. Only in-frame clones appear in the TCRdb table, and some are missing; sequencing was by immunoSEQ multiplex PCR. In the table there are about 160,000 clones, 65% to 85% of which are singletons. The sample taken for sequencing was peripheral blood. These receptors originate from a man in his sixties with active or convalescent COVID-19.

This chain uses TRBV5-5 with TRBJ1-2, with D hard to call. This CDR3 is 14 amino acids long. The germline V gene has CDR1 SGHKS and CDR2 YYEKEE (reference sequence). Deletions cut 6 bases from V and 1 base from J, with 13 bases between. CDR3 protein: CASTPQAGNYGYTF. The DNA of the CDR3 is TGTGCCAGCACTCCTCAAGCTGGTAACTATGGCTACACCTTC.

This rearrangement joins TRBV6-5 to TRBJ1-1, with TRBD1 as a possible D gene (5 bases). Germline CDR1 reads MNHEY; CDR2 reads SVGAGI. The V end lost 7 bases, the J end lost 4 bases, and 13 bases lay between the germline ends. The CDR3 is made up of 13 amino acids. The CDR3 coding sequence is TGTGCCAGCAAGTTGGAGGGGCTCACTGAAGCTTTCTTT. Residues: CASKLEGLTEAFF.

The chain employs TRBV3-1 (or the pseudogene TRBV3-2) and TRBJ2-1; TRBD2 agrees at 14 bases. Trimming took 2 bases from V and 0 from J; bases not matched to a gene: 12. The germline gives CDR1 LGHDT, CDR2 YNNKEL (reference sequence). The CDR3 runs to 21 residues. This CDR3 reads CASSQPRLGTSGGSSYNEQFF. The CDR3 DNA is TGTGCCAGCAGCCAACCAAGATTGGGGACTAGCGGGGGAAGCTCCTACAATGAGCAGTTCTTC.

V usage is TRBV9 and J usage is TRBJ2-7; 7 bases are a match to TRBD2. This CDR3 comprises 16 residues. The germline V gene encodes CDR1 SGDLS and CDR2 YYNGEE. J gave up 2 bases and V 4 bases, and 12 bases lay outside the gene matches. CDR3 amino acids: CASSPYEGGLTYEQYF. The CDR3 nucleotides are TGTGCCAGCAGCCCATACGAGGGAGGGCTCACCTACGAGCAGTACTTC.

The genes are TRBV14 and TRBJ2-1; 8 positions agree with TRBD2. The CDR3 has 16 amino acids. Germline V lookup: CDR1 SGHDN, CDR2 FVKESK. V lost 4 bases, J lost 3 bases, and 8 bases stayed unmatched. In DNA, the CDR3 is TGTGCCAGCAGCCTTAATAGCGGGAATAACTACAATGAGCAGTTCTTC. As protein: CASSLNSGNNYNEQFF.

The V gene is TRBV7-6, the J gene TRBJ1-5, with D uncertain. The CDR3 runs to 15 residues. Germline-derived CDR1 and CDR2 are SGHVS and FNYEAQ. Trimming left V 1 base short and J 1 base short, with 8 bases between. The CDR3 reads CASSLGFSSNQPQHF. The CDR3 DNA sequence: TGTGCCAGCAGCTTAGGGTTTAGCAGCAATCAGCCCCAGCATTTT.

The chain couples TRBV5-8 to TRBJ1-5; TRBD1 might be the D (6 bases). The length of the CDR3 is 15 residues. Trimming left V 4 bases short and J 5 bases short, with 16 bases between. Germline assignment: CDR1 SGHTS and CDR2 YDEGEE. The CDR3 here is CASSTNRVVDQPQHF. The CDR3 DNA follows: TGTGCCAGCAGCACGAACAGGGTTGTCGATCAGCCCCAGCATTTT.

V is TRBV5-5 and J is TRBJ2-5; the match to TRBD2 covers 8 bases. V gave up 0 bases and J gave up 4 bases; unmatched junction bases: 2. CDR1 and CDR2 (germline): SGHKS, YYEKEE (reference sequence). CDR3 length equals 14 residues. This chain's CDR3 is CASSLVTSGETQYF. The CDR3 nucleotides read TGTGCCAGCAGCTTGGTAACTAGCGGAGAGACCCAGTACTTC.

The chain joins TRBV5-1 to TRBJ2-1; 12 nucleotides match TRBD2. The CDR3 loop spans 16 amino acids. CDR1 and CDR2 from the germline V gene are SGHRS and YFSETQ. The V and J ends lost 6 bases and 7 bases, in that order; junction bases with no gene match: 11. The CDR3 sequence is CASTPLAGGPMNEQFF. CDR3 DNA sequence: TGCGCCAGCACCCCCCTAGCGGGGGGGCCCATGAATGAGCAGTTCTTC. Variable domain in full (rest from reference TRBV5-1 and TRBJ2-1): KAGVTQTPRYLIKTRGQQVTLSCSPISGHRSVSWYQQTPGQGLQFLFEYFSETQRNKGNFPGRFSGRQFSNSRSEMNVSTLELGDSALYLCASTPLAGGPMNEQFFGPGTRLTVL.

The chain has TRBV4-2 and TRBJ2-1; 7 bases agree with TRBD1. This CDR3 comprises 14 residues. Germline lookup yields CDR1 LGHNA and CDR2 YNFKEQ. Trimming cost V 1 base and J 5 bases; bases outside gene matches: 2. The CDR3: CASSQGGQNNEQFF. CDR3 nucleotide sequence: TGTGCCAGCAGCCAAGGGGGACAGAACAATGAGCAGTTCTTC.

J is TRBJ1-2 and V is TRBV29-1; TRBD1 matches at 7 bases. The CDR3 sequence is 12 residues long. V lost 6 bases, J lost 4 bases, and 5 bases stayed unmatched. Germline CDR1 is SQVTM and CDR2 is ANQGSEA. The CDR3 DNA reads TGCAGCGTAGGGACAGCGGCCTATGGCTACACCTTC. Residues: CSVGTAAYGYTF.

The chain carries TRBV7-3 and TRBJ2-1, with a weak D call TRBD1 (5 bases). Deletions cut 5 bases from V and 7 bases from J, with 15 bases between. Germline V gene data show CDR1 as SGHTA and CDR2 as FQGTGA. The CDR3 has 14 amino acids. The CDR3 here is CASSPQPQGNEQFF. The CDR3 DNA reads TGTGCCAGCAGCCCACAACCCCAGGGTAATGAGCAGTTCTTC.